This TCR beta chain was captured in a study of CD8+CD57+ T cells in acquired aplastic anemia. Background on the study: CD4+ and CD8+ cells, once sorted, gave DNA averaging roughly 3 ug. Healthy donor CD4+ cell samples had a mean of about 10 million reads. General study points: The same twenty-nine CD8+ CDR3 sequences occurred in patients and in controls. The study found no significant CD8+ Simpson's diversity difference between patients and controls.

Germline loops: CDR1 MGHRA, CDR2 YSYEKL. The CDR3 loop spans 16 amino acids. With 4 bases clipped from V and 6 bases from J, the junction kept 7 bases outside the gene matches. In its sample, this clonotype was seen a few times. The antigen remains undetermined. It was genomic DNA that served as the template for profiling TCR beta VDJ and CDR3. TCRdb redid the calling of the reads with MiXCR, one entry per CDR3 protein. The profile covers about 210,000 distinct CDR3 sequences, with around 60% appearing a single time and 25% to 30% taken by the ten largest. The sequenced material came from sorted CD4+, CD8+, or CD8+CD57+ T cells (not recorded which) from PBMCs. The clonotype comes from a human donor in good health. V and J are TRBV4-1 and TRBJ1-6; TRBD1 aligns across 9 bases. For the CDR3, the DNA is TGCGCCAGCAGCCGACTGGGACAGGGATTTAATTCACCCCTCCACTTT. Its translation: CASSRLGQGFNSPLHF.